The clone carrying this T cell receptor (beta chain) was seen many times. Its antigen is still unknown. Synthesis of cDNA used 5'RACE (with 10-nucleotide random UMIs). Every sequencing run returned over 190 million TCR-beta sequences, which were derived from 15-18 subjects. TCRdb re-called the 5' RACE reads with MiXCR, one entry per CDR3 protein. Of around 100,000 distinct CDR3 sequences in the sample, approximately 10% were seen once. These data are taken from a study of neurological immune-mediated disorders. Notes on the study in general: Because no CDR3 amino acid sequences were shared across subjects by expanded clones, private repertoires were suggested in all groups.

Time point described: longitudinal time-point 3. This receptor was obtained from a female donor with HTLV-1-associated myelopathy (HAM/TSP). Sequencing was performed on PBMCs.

CDR3 DNA sequence: TGTGCCAGCAGCCGCAGGGTCGCTGACTATGGCTACACCTTC. Amino acid sequence: CASSRRVADYGYTF. The V gene is TRBV13, the J gene TRBJ1-2; tentatively, D is TRBD1 (5 bases). Germline values: CDR1 PRHDT, CDR2 FYEKMQ (reference sequence). V lost 5 bases to trimming and J lost 3 bases, with 13 bases between them. The CDR3 loop spans 14 amino acids. The whole variable domain, filled in from reference TRBV13 and TRBJ1-2, reads AAGVIQSPRHLIKEKRETATLKCYPIPRHDTVYWYQQGPGQDPQFLISFYEKMQSDKGSIPDRFSAQQFSDYHSELNMSSLELGDSALYFCASSRRVADYGYTFGSGTRLTVV.